The present T cell receptor beta chain was sequenced within a study of blood T cell repertoires in COVID-19. This clone was seen a few times. Method: immunoSEQ multiplex PCR; TCRdb's copy keeps in-frame clones and lacks some. The sample lists roughly 390,000 clones, 80% to 90% occurring once. This sequence originates from a woman in her thirties with COVID-19, enrolled during active disease. Sample: peripheral blood.

CDR3 DNA sequence: TGCGCCAGCAGCTTGAGACTCGAAGAGACCCAGTACTTC. This codes for CASSLRLEETQYF. This chain links TRBV5-1 with TRBJ2-5; no clear D. Trimming took off 1 base at V and 3 bases at J, with 7 bases between the two ends. This CDR3 has 13 amino acids. Germline lookup yields CDR1 SGHRS and CDR2 YFSETQ.